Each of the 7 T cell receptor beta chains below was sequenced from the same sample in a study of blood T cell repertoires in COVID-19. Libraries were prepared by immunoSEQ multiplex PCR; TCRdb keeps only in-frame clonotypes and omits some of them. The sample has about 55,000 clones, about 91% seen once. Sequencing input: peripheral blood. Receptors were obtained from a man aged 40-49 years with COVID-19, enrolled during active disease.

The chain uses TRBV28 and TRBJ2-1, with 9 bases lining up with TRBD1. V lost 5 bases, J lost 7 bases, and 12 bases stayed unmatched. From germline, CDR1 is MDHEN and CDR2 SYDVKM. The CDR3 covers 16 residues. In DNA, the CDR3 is TGTGCCAGCAGTACGTCCGGGACAGGGAATTGGAATGAGCAGTTCTTC. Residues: CASSTSGTGNWNEQFF.

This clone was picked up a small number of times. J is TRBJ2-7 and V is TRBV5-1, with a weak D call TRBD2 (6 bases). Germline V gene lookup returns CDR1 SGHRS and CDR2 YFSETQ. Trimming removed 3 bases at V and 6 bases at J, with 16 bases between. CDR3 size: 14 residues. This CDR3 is CASSSTGTLTEQYF. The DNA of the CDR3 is TGCGCCAGCAGCTCTACCGGGACTCTAACCGAGCAGTACTTC.

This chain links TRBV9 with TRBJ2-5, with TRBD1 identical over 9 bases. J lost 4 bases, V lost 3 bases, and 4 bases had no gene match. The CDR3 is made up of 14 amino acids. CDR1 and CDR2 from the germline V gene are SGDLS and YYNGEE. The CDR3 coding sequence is TGTGCCAGCAGCGCACGACAGGGGGGAGAGACCCAGTACTTC. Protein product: CASSARQGGETQYF.

CDR3 loop: CASSQGLAGGQAQYF. The CDR3 bases are TGTGCCAGCAGCCAAGGACTAGCGGGCGGTCAGGCCCAGTACTTC. This chain links TRBV3-1 (or the pseudogene TRBV3-2) with TRBJ2-5; 10 bases are shared with TRBD2. Germline values: CDR1 LGHDT, CDR2 YNNKEL (reference sequence). This CDR3 region has 15 residues. Trimming took 1 base from V and 9 from J; bases not matched to a gene: 8.

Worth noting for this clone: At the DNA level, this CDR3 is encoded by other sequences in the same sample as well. The CDR3 bases are TGTGCCAGCAGCCGCGCTGGGGAGCTGTTTTTT. Protein product: CASSRAGELFF. J is TRBJ2-2 and V is TRBV3-1 (or the pseudogene TRBV3-2); D call uncertain. Germline loops: CDR1 LGHDT, CDR2 YNNKEL (reference sequence). V gave up 4 bases and J gave up 8 bases, with 5 bases separating them. CDR3 length: 11 amino acids.

CDR3: CASSAPGQGDSPLHF. The CDR3 nucleotides are TGTGCCAGCAGCGCGCCGGGACAGGGGGATTCACCCCTCCACTTT. This sequence joins TRBV9 and TRBJ1-6, with 11 bases fitting TRBD1. After removal of 3 bases from V and 8 bases from J, the junction contained 4 bases not matched to a gene. This CDR3 spans 15 amino acids. Germline CDR1 reads SGDLS; CDR2 reads YYNGEE.

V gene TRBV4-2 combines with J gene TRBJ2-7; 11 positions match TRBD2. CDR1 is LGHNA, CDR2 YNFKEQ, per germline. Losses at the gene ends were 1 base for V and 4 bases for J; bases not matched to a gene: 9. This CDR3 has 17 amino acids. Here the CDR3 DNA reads TGTGCCAGCAGCCAAGCTGGACTAGCGGGCATTACTTACGAGCAGTACTTC. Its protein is CASSQAGLAGITYEQYF.